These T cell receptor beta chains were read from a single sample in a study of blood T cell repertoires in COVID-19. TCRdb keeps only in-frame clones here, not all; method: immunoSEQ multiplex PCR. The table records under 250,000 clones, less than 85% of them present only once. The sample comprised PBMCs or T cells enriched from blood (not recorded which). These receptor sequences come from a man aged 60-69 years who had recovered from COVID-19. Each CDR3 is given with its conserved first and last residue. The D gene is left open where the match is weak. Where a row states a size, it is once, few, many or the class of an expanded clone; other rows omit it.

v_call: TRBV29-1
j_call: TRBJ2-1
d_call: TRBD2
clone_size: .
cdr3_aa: CSVEDPQRGNHNEQFF
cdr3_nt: TGCAGCGTTGAAGATCCTCAGCGGGGGAACCACAATGAGCAGTTCTTC

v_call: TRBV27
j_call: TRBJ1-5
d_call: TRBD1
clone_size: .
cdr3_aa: CASSSDRGSQPQHF
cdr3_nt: TGTGCCAGCAGTTCTGACAGGGGAAGTCAGCCCCAGCATTTT

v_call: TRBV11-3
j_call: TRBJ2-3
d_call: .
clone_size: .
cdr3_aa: CASSLGEPDTQYF
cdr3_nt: TGTGCCAGCAGCTTAGGGGAGCCAGATACGCAGTATTTT

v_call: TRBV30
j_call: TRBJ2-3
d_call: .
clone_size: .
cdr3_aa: CAWTPASGAQYF
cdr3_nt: TGTGCCTGGACCCCGGCCTCGGGAGCGCAGTATTTT

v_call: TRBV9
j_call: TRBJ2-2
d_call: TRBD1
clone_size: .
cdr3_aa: CASSVDRVGTGELFF
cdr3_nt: TGTGCCAGCAGCGTCGACAGGGTCGGCACCGGGGAGCTGTTTTTT

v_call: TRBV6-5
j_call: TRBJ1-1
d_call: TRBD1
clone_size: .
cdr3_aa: CASSSDRGMNTEAFF
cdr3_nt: TGTGCCAGCAGTTCCGACAGGGGGATGAACACTGAAGCTTTCTTT

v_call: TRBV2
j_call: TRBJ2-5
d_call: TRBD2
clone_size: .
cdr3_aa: CASSELAGGQETQYF
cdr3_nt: TGTGCCAGCAGTGAACTAGCGGGGGGCCAAGAGACCCAGTACTTC

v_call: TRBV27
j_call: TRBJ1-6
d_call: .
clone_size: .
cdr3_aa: CASSSGSHNSPLHF
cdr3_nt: TGTGCCAGCAGTTCGGGATCTCATAATTCACCCCTCCACTTT

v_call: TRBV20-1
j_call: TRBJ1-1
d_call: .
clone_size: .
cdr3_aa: CSASLGSPEAFF
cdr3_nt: TGCAGTGCTAGTCTGGGCTCCCCTGAAGCTTTCTTT

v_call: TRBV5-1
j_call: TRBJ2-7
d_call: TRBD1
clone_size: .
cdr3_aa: CASSSDIGGGEQYF
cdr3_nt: TGCGCCAGCAGCTCCGATATAGGGGGCGGCGAGCAGTACTTC

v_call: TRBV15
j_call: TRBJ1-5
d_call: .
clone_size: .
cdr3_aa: CATSTGRAAPQPQHF
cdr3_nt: TGTGCCACCAGTACAGGGCGGGCAGCTCCCCAGCCCCAGCATTTT

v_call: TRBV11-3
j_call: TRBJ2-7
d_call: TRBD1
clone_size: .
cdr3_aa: CASRSSAGTGGDEQYF
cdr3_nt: TGTGCCAGCAGGTCGAGCGCCGGGACAGGGGGCGACGAGCAGTACTTC

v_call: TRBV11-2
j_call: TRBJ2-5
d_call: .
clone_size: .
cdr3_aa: CASSSRQFQETQYF
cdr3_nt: TGTGCCAGCAGCTCCAGACAGTTCCAAGAGACCCAGTACTTC

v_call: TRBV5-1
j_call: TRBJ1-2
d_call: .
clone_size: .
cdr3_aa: CASSLIPGQWHNYGYTF
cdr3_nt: TGCGCCAGCAGCTTGATTCCCGGACAGTGGCACAACTATGGCTACACCTTC

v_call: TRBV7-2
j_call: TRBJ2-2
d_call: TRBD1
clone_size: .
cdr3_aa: CASSPGQGNTGELFF
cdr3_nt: TGTGCCAGCAGCCCGGGACAGGGCAACACCGGGGAGCTGTTTTTT

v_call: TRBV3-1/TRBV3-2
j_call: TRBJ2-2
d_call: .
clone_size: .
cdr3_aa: CASSQDGSGRGTGELFF
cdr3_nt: TGTGCCAGCAGCCAAGACGGATCTGGCAGGGGCACCGGGGAGCTGTTTTTT

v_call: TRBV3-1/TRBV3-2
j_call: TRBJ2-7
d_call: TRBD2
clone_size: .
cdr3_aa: CASSQDPAGGSYEQYF
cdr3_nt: TGTGCCAGCAGCCAAGATCCGGCGGGGGGCTCCTACGAGCAGTACTTC

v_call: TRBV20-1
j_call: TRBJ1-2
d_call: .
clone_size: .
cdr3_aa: CSASGPSYGYTF
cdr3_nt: TGCAGTGCTAGTGGTCCCAGCTATGGCTACACCTTC

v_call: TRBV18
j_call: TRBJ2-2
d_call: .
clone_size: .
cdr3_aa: CASSQAYRANTGELFF
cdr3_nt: TGTGCCAGCTCACAAGCCTACCGGGCGAACACCGGGGAGCTGTTTTTT

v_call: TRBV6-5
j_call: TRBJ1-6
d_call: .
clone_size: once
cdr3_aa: CASRAFYNSPLHF
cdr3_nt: TGTGCCAGCAGGGCATTCTATAATTCACCCCTCCACTTT

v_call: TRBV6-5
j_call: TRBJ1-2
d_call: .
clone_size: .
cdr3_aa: CASSYRDNNYGYTF
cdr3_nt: TGTGCCAGCAGTTACCGGGACAACAACTATGGCTACACCTTC

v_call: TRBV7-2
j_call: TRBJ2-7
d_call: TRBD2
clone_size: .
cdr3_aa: CASSSNPAGGPYEQYF
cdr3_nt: TGTGCCAGCAGCTCGAATCCAGCGGGGGGGCCCTACGAGCAGTACTTC

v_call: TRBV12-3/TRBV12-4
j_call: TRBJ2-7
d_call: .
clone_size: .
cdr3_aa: CASSPTGIEQYF
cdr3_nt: TGTGCCAGCAGCCCGACAGGAATCGAGCAGTACTTC

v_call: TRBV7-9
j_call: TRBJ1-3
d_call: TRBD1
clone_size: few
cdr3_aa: CASSRRGQSSGNTIYF
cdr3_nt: TGTGCCAGCAGCCGCAGGGGACAGAGCTCTGGAAACACCATATATTTT

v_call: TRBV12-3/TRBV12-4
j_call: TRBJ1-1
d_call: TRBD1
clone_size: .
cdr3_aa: CASSATGSTEAFF
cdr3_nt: TGTGCCAGCAGCGCGACAGGGAGCACTGAAGCTTTCTTT

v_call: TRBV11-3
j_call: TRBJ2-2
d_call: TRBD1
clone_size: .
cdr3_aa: CASSHRTGSNTGELFF
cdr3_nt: TGTGCCAGCAGCCACCGGACAGGATCGAACACCGGGGAGCTGTTTTTT

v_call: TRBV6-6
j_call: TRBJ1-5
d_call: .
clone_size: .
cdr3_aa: CASSPTGNSNQPQHF
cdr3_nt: TGTGCCAGCAGTCCTACAGGGAATAGCAATCAGCCCCAGCATTTT

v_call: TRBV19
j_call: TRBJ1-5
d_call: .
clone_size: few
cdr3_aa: CASSSGQISNQPQHF
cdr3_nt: TGTGCCAGTAGTAGCGGACAGATTAGCAATCAGCCCCAGCATTTT

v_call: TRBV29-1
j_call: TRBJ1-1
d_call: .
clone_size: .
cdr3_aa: CSVEREGRPSEAFF
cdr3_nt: TGCAGCGTTGAAAGGGAGGGGAGGCCCTCAGAAGCTTTCTTT

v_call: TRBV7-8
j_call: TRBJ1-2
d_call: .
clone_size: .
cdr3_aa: CASSLAGRMAYGYTF
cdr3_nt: TGTGCCAGCAGCTTAGCGGGCAGGATGGCCTATGGCTACACCTTC

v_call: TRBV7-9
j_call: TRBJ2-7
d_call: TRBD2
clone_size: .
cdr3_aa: CASSLGLAALPHEQYF
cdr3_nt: TGTGCCAGCAGCCTGGGACTAGCGGCATTACCGCACGAGCAGTACTTC

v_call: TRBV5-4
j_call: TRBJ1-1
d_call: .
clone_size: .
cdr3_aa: CASSGRTTEAFF
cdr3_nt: TGTGCCAGCAGCGGGCGGACAACTGAAGCTTTCTTT

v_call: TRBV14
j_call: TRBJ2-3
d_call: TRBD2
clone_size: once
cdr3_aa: CASSQGGGIGTDTQYF
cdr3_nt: TGTGCCAGCAGCCAAGGGGGGGGAATTGGCACAGATACGCAGTATTTT

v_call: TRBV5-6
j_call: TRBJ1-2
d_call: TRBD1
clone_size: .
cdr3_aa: CASSSGLRQGGFSGGYTF
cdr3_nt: TGTGCCAGCAGCTCGGGCTTACGACAGGGTGGCTTCTCGGGTGGCTACACCTTC

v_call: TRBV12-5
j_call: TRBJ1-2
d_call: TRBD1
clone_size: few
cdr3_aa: CASGLAGTGGFLVYGYTF
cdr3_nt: TGTGCTAGTGGTTTGGCCGGGACAGGGGGCTTTTTGGTCTATGGCTACACCTTC

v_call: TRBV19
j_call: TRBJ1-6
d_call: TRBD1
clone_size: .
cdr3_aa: CASRPPGQPNSPLHF
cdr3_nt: TGTGCCAGTAGACCGCCGGGACAGCCTAATTCACCCCTCCACTTT

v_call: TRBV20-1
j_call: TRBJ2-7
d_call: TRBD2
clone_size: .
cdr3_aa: CSASAGTSGGYEQYF
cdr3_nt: TGCAGTGCTAGTGCCGGGACTAGCGGGGGCTACGAGCAGTACTTC

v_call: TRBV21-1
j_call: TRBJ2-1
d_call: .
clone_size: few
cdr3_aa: CASSPRLAGGEYNEQFF
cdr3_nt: TGTGCCAGCAGCCCCCGACTAGCGGGGGGAGAATACAATGAGCAGTTCTTC

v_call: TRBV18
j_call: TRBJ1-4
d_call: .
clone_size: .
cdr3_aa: CASSHGGAGGEKLFF
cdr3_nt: TGTGCCAGCTCACACGGGGGTGCGGGCGGTGAAAAACTGTTTTTT

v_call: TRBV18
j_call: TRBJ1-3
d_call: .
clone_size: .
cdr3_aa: CASSPIATASSGNTIYF
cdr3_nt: TGTGCCAGCTCCCCAATTGCGACAGCATCTTCTGGAAACACCATATATTTT